These 8 T cell receptor beta chains originate from one sample sequenced in a study of blood T cell repertoires in COVID-19. Measured with immunoSEQ multiplex PCR; TCRdb has only the in-frame clones, and not every one. The data contain more than 45,000 clones, around 87% of them seen just once; the ten biggest clones take up around 6.4%. The sample comprised peripheral blood. All receptors derive from a woman aged 55-70 years with COVID-19, enrolled during active disease.

This chain links TRBV28 with TRBJ1-2; D ambiguous. This CDR3 is 11 amino acids long. V gave up 8 bases and J gave up 7 bases, with 11 bases separating them. Germline-derived CDR1 and CDR2 are MDHEN and SYDVKM. The CDR3: CASGTRGGYTF. The DNA of the CDR3 is TGTGCCAGCGGAACCAGAGGTGGCTACACCTTC.

The rearrangement links TRBV7-9 to TRBJ2-1; no clear D. V was pared by 5 bases and J by 5 bases, with 16 bases between. This CDR3 comprises 15 residues. Germline-derived CDR1 and CDR2 are SEHNR and FQNEAQ (reference sequence). CDR3 protein: CASSPYVRKDNEQFF. As DNA, the CDR3 is TGTGCCAGCAGCCCGTATGTCAGGAAGGACAATGAGCAGTTCTTC.

The rearrangement joins TRBV7-9 to TRBJ2-5; D is undetermined. CDR1 SEHNR and CDR2 FQNEAQ come from the germline V gene (reference sequence). The V and J ends lost 5 bases and 7 bases respectively, with 11 bases between them. The CDR3 runs to 12 residues. Here the CDR3 DNA reads TGTGCCAGCAGCATCGTCGGGTTGACCCAGTACTTC. Protein product: CASSIVGLTQYF.

The chain carries TRBV6-4 and TRBJ2-7; 9 bases match TRBD2. This CDR3 has 14 amino acids. With 3 bases clipped from V and 0 bases from J, the junction kept 0 bases outside the gene matches. Looked up from germline, CDR1 is MRHNA and CDR2 is SNTAGT. The CDR3 DNA is TGTGCCAGCAGTGAGCGGGAGGGCTCCTACGAGCAGTACTTC. Its protein is CASSEREGSYEQYF.

This rearrangement joins TRBV4-1 to TRBJ1-2; the D is unclear. Per the germline V gene, CDR1 is MGHRA and CDR2 is YSYEKL. The CDR3 length is 15 residues. Deletions cut 1 base from V and 7 bases from J, with 16 bases between. Written as DNA, the CDR3 is TGCGCCAGCAGCCAAGGGAGGGTTTCCCCTCGTGGCTACACCTTC. It translates to CASSQGRVSPRGYTF.

The chain joins TRBV7-2 to TRBJ1-4; tentative D call: TRBD1 (6 bases). The length of the CDR3 is 13 residues. Between the trimmed V and J ends, which lost 1 base and 8 bases, there was a span of 8 bases. CDR1 is SGHTA and CDR2 is FQGNSA in the germline V gene. Here the CDR3 reads CASSLEGGEKLFF. As DNA, the CDR3 is TGTGCCAGCAGCTTAGAAGGGGGAGAAAAACTGTTTTTT.

This chain connects TRBV2 to TRBJ2-5, with no clear D. This CDR3 has 13 residues. Trimming removed 5 bases from V and 5 bases from J, with 12 bases in between. Germline V gene sequence: CDR1 SNHLY, CDR2 FYNNEI. CDR3 sequence reads: CASSITVGETQYF. The CDR3 DNA reads as TGTGCCAGCAGTATAACAGTTGGTGAGACCCAGTACTTC. Full variable domain (outside the CDR3, taken from reference TRBV2 and TRBJ2-5): EPEVTQTPSHQVTQMGQEVILRCVPISNHLYFYWYRQILGQKVEFLVSFYNNEISEKSEIFDDQFSVERPDGSNFTLKIRSTKLEDSAMYFCASSITVGETQYFGPGTRLLVL.

The gene calls are TRBV25-1 and TRBJ1-1; TRBD1 is a possible D gene (5 bases). CDR1 is MGHDK, CDR2 SYGVNS, per germline. This CDR3 region has 13 residues. V dropped 5 bases and J dropped 6 bases, with 13 bases sitting between them. CDR3 residues: CASSRGGGPEAFF. Here the CDR3 DNA reads TGTGCCAGCAGTCGGGGGGGTGGACCTGAAGCTTTCTTT.